These 30 T cell receptor beta chains originate from one sample sequenced in a study of blood T cell repertoires in COVID-19. Some clones are missing from TCRdb's copy, which holds only in-frame ones; the method was immunoSEQ multiplex PCR. The table has 410,000 or so clones, roughly 90% seen once; the top ten hold 1.5% to 1.7%. The sequenced sample was peripheral blood. Every receptor here comes from a middle-aged woman with COVID-19, enrolled during active disease.

This clone has more than one count but fewer than ten. A junction boundary mismatches the germline segment, possibly from a read error. This CDR3 is CASRSGTNSPLHF. CDR3 nucleotides: TGCGCCAGCAGATCGGGGACTAATTCGCCCCTCCACTTT. The V call is TRBV5-1, the J call TRBJ1-6; TRBD1 might be the D (5 bases). This CDR3 has 13 amino acids. Per germline, CDR1 SGHRS and CDR2 YFSETQ.

The V call is TRBV28, the J call TRBJ1-1; D not resolved. CDR3 length equals 12 residues. Germline CDR1 MDHEN, CDR2 SYDVKM. V lost 6 bases and J lost 7, with 12 bases in between. The CDR3 DNA reads TGTGCCAGCAGCCTACAGTGGAATGAAGCTTTCTTT. As protein: CASSLQWNEAFF.

This chain connects TRBV6-2 or TRBV6-3 to TRBJ2-2; possible D gene TRBD2, 5 bases. There are 16 residues in the CDR3. Per the germline V gene, CDR1 is MNHEY and CDR2 is SVGEGT. V was trimmed by 3 bases and J by 4 bases, leaving 15 bases between them. CDR3 residues: CASSYVVGGPTGELFF. The CDR3, as DNA: TGTGCCAGCAGTTATGTAGTAGGAGGCCCCACCGGGGAGCTGTTTTTT.

CDR3 residues: CASSPGRAVGSNSPLHF. The CDR3 DNA sequence: TGTGCCAGCAGCCCTGGGAGGGCGGTCGGATCCAATTCACCCCTCCACTTT. The V gene is TRBV7-3, the J gene TRBJ1-6, with unresolved D. This CDR3 has 17 residues. V was pared by 5 bases and J by 7 bases, with 21 bases between. The germline gives CDR1 SGHTA, CDR2 FQGTGA.

The rearrangement uses TRBV18 and TRBJ1-2; possible D gene TRBD1, 5 bases. Looked up from germline, CDR1 is KGHSH and CDR2 is LQKENI. Trimming shortened V by 10 bases and J by 0 bases, and 24 bases separated the two germline ends. The CDR3 length is 17 residues. The CDR3 loop is CATSQQARTNTNYGYTF. The CDR3 coding sequence is TGTGCCACCTCGCAACAGGCCCGCACAAATACTAACTATGGCTACACCTTC.

This clone showed up just once. This chain connects TRBV3-1 (or the pseudogene TRBV3-2) to TRBJ1-2; 7 positions agree with TRBD1. CDR1 is LGHDT, CDR2 YNNKEL, per germline (reference sequence). The CDR3 covers 15 residues. Trimming took 0 bases from V and 5 from J; bases not matched to a gene: 6. The CDR3 region is CASSQDRDRRYGYTF. The CDR3 DNA sequence: TGTGCCAGCAGCCAAGACCGGGACAGACGTTATGGCTACACCTTC.

V and J are TRBV19 and TRBJ1-5; D possibly corresponds to TRBD1 (5 bases). The CDR3 is 15 amino acids. CDR1 and CDR2 from the germline V gene are LNHDA and SQIVND (reference sequence). V dropped 2 bases and J dropped 4 bases, with 12 bases sitting between them. Here the CDR3 DNA reads TGTGCCAGTAGTATATACAGGCACCAAAATCAGCCCCAGCATTTT. It encodes CASSIYRHQNQPQHF.

The table lists this clone with a count of one. The V gene is TRBV20-1, the J gene TRBJ1-6; 7 bases agree with TRBD1. J gave up 7 bases and V 3 bases, and 9 bases lay outside the gene matches. This CDR3 has 15 amino acids. Germline assignment: CDR1 DFQATT and CDR2 SNEGSKA (reference sequence). This CDR3 is CSASTGTEWNSPLHF. As DNA, the CDR3 is TGCAGTGCTAGTACCGGGACAGAGTGGAATTCACCCCTCCACTTT.

The V and J genes are TRBV6-5 and TRBJ2-1; D is possibly TRBD1 (6 bases). This CDR3 is built from 12 residues. The germline gives CDR1 MNHEY, CDR2 SVGAGI. Trimming stripped 7 bases from V and 7 bases from J, with 11 bases between. CDR3 sequence (DNA): TGTGCCAGCAAATTTCAGGGGAATGAGCAGTTCTTC. Its protein is CASKFQGNEQFF.

The rearrangement uses TRBV5-1 and TRBJ1-1; D possibly corresponds to TRBD1 (5 bases). V lost 3 bases and J 3 bases, leaving 15 bases between the germline ends. The V gene's germline CDR1 is SGHRS and CDR2 YFSETQ. CDR3 length: 15 amino acids. The CDR3 region is CASSSVQGVYTEAFF. CDR3 DNA sequence: TGCGCCAGCAGCTCCGTCCAGGGTGTCTACACTGAAGCTTTCTTT.

The chain uses TRBV10-3 and TRBJ1-2, with TRBD1 matching 10 bases. In germline, CDR1 is ENHRY, CDR2 SYGVKD. This CDR3 region has 13 residues. V shed 8 bases, J shed 2 bases, and the junction held 2 bases outside the gene matches. CDR3 region: CAIEGQGNYGYTF. Written as DNA, the CDR3 is TGTGCCATCGAGGGACAGGGGAACTATGGCTACACCTTC.

V gene TRBV7-2 combines with J gene TRBJ1-4; D call uncertain. Trimming shortened V by 3 bases and J by 8 bases, and 7 bases separated the two germline ends. CDR1 is SGHTA and CDR2 is FQGNSA in the germline V gene. The CDR3 has 12 residues. The CDR3 region has the DNA TGTGCCAGCAGCTTTTTCCGGGAAAAACTGTTTTTT. Amino acid sequence: CASSFFREKLFF.

CDR3 sequence: CASSAGQGNGNQPQHF. The CDR3 nucleotides read TGTGCCAGCAGCGCCGGACAGGGAAATGGCAATCAGCCCCAGCATTTT. The chain recombines TRBV9 with TRBJ1-5; TRBD1 agrees at 8 bases. V lost 3 bases to trimming and J lost 2 bases; unmatched junction nucleotides: 7. In germline, CDR1 is SGDLS, CDR2 YYNGEE. CDR3 length: 16 residues.

The chain joins TRBV23-1 to TRBJ1-2; D remains ambiguous. TRBV23-1 is designated an ORF whose function remains uncertain. V lost 4 bases and J 4 bases, leaving 19 bases between the germline ends. This CDR3 region has 16 residues. As DNA, the CDR3 is TGCGCCAGCAGTCTTAGAGGGTCAGTCTTCGGCTATGGCTACACCTTC. Its protein product is CASSLRGSVFGYGYTF.

The chain has TRBV6-2 or TRBV6-3 and TRBJ1-2, with TRBD1 matching 8 bases. The CDR3 extends over 15 amino acids. The V gene's germline CDR1 is MNHEY and CDR2 SVGEGT. The V gene end was trimmed by 0 bases and the J gene end by 6 bases; junction bases not matched to a gene: 6. CDR3 bases: TGTGCCAGCAGTTACTCCCGGACAGGGACGGATGGCTACACCTTC. It encodes CASSYSRTGTDGYTF.

This chain uses TRBV5-1 with TRBJ1-5; 7 nucleotides agree with TRBD1. The CDR3 contains 14 residues. Germline V gene data show CDR1 as SGHRS and CDR2 as YFSETQ. V gave up 4 bases and J gave up 4 bases; unmatched junction bases: 5. CDR3 residues: CASSIGTENQPQHF. Written as DNA, the CDR3 is TGCGCCAGCAGCATAGGGACAGAGAATCAGCCCCAGCATTTT.

This rearrangement joins TRBV6-2 or TRBV6-3 to TRBJ1-5; D is possibly TRBD1 (5 bases). The CDR3 is made up of 14 amino acids. V was cut by 5 bases and J by 5 bases, with 13 bases left in between. Germline-derived CDR1 and CDR2 are MNHEY and SVGEGT. CDR3 coding DNA: TGTGCCAGCAGTCCGGGGTGGGGGGATCAGCCCCAGCATTTT. Its translation is CASSPGWGDQPQHF.

This clone was seen once. The genes are TRBV28 and TRBJ2-7; 8 bases line up with TRBD1. This CDR3 contains 16 residues. Germline lookup yields CDR1 MDHEN and CDR2 SYDVKM. With 5 bases clipped from V and 4 bases from J, the junction kept 13 bases outside the gene matches. Here the CDR3 reads CASSPTGQGKAYEQYF. CDR3 nucleotide sequence: TGTGCCAGCAGTCCCACTGGACAGGGTAAGGCGTACGAGCAGTACTTC.

The chain joins TRBV6-7 to TRBJ1-2, with a possible D match to TRBD1 (5 bases). TRBV6-7 carries the ORF label, with uncertain function. The CDR3 runs 14 residues. The V and J ends lost 5 bases and 0 bases respectively, with 10 bases between them. The CDR3 DNA follows: TGTGCCAGCAGTACAGGACATGCTAACTATGGCTACACCTTC. It codes for CASSTGHANYGYTF.

The V call is TRBV28, the J call TRBJ1-6; no firm D call. CDR1 and CDR2 from the germline V gene are MDHEN and SYDVKM. V lost 6 bases and J 4 bases, leaving 7 bases between the germline ends. The CDR3 consists of 13 residues. The CDR3 bases are TGTGCCAGCAGGCGGGGATATAATTCACCCCTCCACTTT. Protein product: CASRRGYNSPLHF.

This chain uses TRBV5-1 with TRBJ2-5; D is uncertain. Per germline, CDR1 SGHRS and CDR2 YFSETQ. Trimming shortened V by 7 bases and J by 2 bases, and 15 bases separated the two germline ends. The CDR3 has 14 residues. CDR3 sequence (DNA): TGCGCCAGCGCCGGTACGACAACTCAAGAGACCCAGTACTTC. This sequence encodes CASAGTTTQETQYF.

The chain combines TRBV10-3 with TRBJ1-2, with D possibly being TRBD1 (6 bases). Germline V gene data show CDR1 as ENHRY and CDR2 as SYGVKD. Trimming took 0 bases from V and 0 from J, leaving 14 bases between them. This CDR3 region has 17 residues. This chain's CDR3 is CAISESRVQGSNYGYTF. DNA for the CDR3: TGTGCCATCAGTGAGTCGCGGGTTCAGGGGTCTAACTATGGCTACACCTTC.

On this clone itself: Additional DNA sequences in this sample encode the identical CDR3. In nucleotides, the CDR3 is TGTGCCAGTAGTATTGTGAGGGTCAGCTCCTACAATGAGCAGTTCTTC. It yields the protein CASSIVRVSSYNEQFF. The chain employs TRBV19 and TRBJ2-1, with a tentative D call TRBD2 (5 bases). The V end lost 3 bases, the J end lost 0 bases, and 12 bases lay between the germline ends. The V gene's germline CDR1 is LNHDA and CDR2 SQIVND (reference sequence). This CDR3 is built from 16 residues. Supplemented by reference TRBV19 and TRBJ2-1, the full variable domain reads DGGITQSPKYLFRKEGQNVTLSCEQNLNHDAMYWYRQDPGQGLRLIYYSQIVNDFQKGDIAEGYSVSREKKESFPLTVTSAQKNPTAFYLCASSIVRVSSYNEQFFGPGTRLTVL.

This chain joins TRBV7-2 and TRBJ2-5, with D tentatively TRBD2 (6 bases). Trimming stripped 4 bases from V and 1 base from J, with 16 bases between. Germline V gene data show CDR1 as SGHTA and CDR2 as FQGNSA. There are 16 residues in the CDR3. This chain's CDR3 is CASSYRPRGIQETQYF. In nucleotides, the CDR3 is TGTGCCAGCAGCTACCGCCCCCGGGGGATCCAAGAGACCCAGTACTTC.

The chain employs TRBV2 and TRBJ2-5, with TRBD1 identical over 9 bases. CDR3 length: 16 residues. V lost 5 bases to trimming and J lost 2 bases; unmatched junction nucleotides: 9. Germline loops: CDR1 SNHLY, CDR2 FYNNEI. The CDR3 DNA reads as TGTGCCAGCAGTCGGAGTCGGACAGGGGCTCAAGAGACCCAGTACTTC. It yields the protein CASSRSRTGAQETQYF.

This rearrangement joins TRBV5-4 to TRBJ2-3; 16 nucleotides align to TRBD2. The CDR3 runs 18 residues. The germline CDR1 and CDR2 sequences are SGHNT and YYREEE (reference sequence). The J segment lost 4 bases and the V segment lost 4 bases, leaving 9 bases of the junction unmatched. CDR3 bases: TGTGCCAGCAGCAAGGGACTAGCGGGGGGGTACGGCGCAGATACGCAGTATTTT. This sequence encodes CASSKGLAGGYGADTQYF.

This chain joins TRBV6-4 and TRBJ2-2, with D possibly matching TRBD1 (6 bases). Germline CDR1 is MRHNA and CDR2 is SNTAGT. The CDR3 consists of 17 residues. The V and J ends lost 4 bases and 1 base respectively, with 16 bases between them. CDR3 coding DNA: TGTGCCAGCAGTGTATTCCCAGGGGCTGTGAACACCGGGGAGCTGTTTTTT. The encoded protein is CASSVFPGAVNTGELFF.

This sequence joins TRBV7-9 and TRBJ2-1; tentative D call: TRBD1 (5 bases). Trimming took 2 bases from V and 8 from J, leaving 16 bases between them. CDR1 SEHNR and CDR2 FQNEAQ come from the germline V gene (reference sequence). The length of the CDR3 is 15 residues. This chain's CDR3 is CASSLNPGFRYEQFF. The CDR3, as DNA: TGTGCCAGCAGCTTAAATCCAGGGTTTAGGTATGAGCAGTTCTTC.

The chain is built from TRBV7-9 and TRBJ1-1; D is undetermined. Germline V CDR1 and CDR2: SEHNR, FQNEAQ (reference sequence). This CDR3 has 12 residues. Deletions cut 5 bases from V and 5 bases from J, with 9 bases between. The DNA for the CDR3 is TGTGCCAGCAGCCAGGTACTGACTGAAGCTTTCTTT. It codes for CASSQVLTEAFF.

This clone has only one observation. J is TRBJ1-4 and V is TRBV28; D perhaps matches TRBD1 (5 bases). The germline gives CDR1 MDHEN, CDR2 SYDVKM. This CDR3 comprises 16 residues. Trimming pared 8 bases from V and 4 bases from J, leaving 20 bases between. As DNA, the CDR3 is TGTGCCAGCGCATCGGCAGGGCAGGGTTTTAATGAAAAACTGTTTTTT. It translates to CASASAGQGFNEKLFF.